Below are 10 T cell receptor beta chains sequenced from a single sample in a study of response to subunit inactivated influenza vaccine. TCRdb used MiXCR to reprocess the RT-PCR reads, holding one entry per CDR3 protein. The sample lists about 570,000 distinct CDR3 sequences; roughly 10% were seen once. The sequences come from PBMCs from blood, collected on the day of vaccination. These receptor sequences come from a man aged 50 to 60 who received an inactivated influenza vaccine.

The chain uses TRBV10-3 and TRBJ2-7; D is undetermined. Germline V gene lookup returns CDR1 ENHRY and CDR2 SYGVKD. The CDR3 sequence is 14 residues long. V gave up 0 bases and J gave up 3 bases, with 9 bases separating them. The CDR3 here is CAISESYNDYEQYF. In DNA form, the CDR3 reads TGTGCCATCAGTGAGTCATACAATGACTACGAGCAGTACTTC.

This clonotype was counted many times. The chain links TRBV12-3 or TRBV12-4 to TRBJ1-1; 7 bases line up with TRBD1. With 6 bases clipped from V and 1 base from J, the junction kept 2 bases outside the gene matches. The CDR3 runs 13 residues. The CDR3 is CASRRDRNTEAFF. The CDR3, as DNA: TGTGCCAGCAGAAGGGACAGGAACACTGAAGCTTTCTTT.

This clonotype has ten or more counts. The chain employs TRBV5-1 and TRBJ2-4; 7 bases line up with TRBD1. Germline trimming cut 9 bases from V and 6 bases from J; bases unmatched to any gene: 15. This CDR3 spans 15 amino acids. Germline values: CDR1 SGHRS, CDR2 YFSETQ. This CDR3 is CATSLTGPRTNIQYF. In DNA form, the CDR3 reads TGCGCCACCTCGTTGACAGGGCCAAGGACAAACATTCAGTACTTC.

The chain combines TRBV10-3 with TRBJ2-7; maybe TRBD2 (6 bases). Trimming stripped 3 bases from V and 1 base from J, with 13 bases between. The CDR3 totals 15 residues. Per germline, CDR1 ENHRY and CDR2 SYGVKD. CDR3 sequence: CAISDASRGSYEQYF. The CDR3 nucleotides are TGTGCCATCAGTGACGCTTCACGGGGGTCCTACGAGCAGTACTTC.

CDR3 coding DNA: TGTGCCAGCAGCCAAACAGGAGGGTACACAGATACGCAGTATTTT. It yields the protein CASSQTGGYTDTQYF. The rearrangement joins TRBV3-1 to TRBJ2-3, with a possible D match to TRBD2 (6 bases). The CDR3 is 15 amino acids. Germline V CDR1 and CDR2: LGHDT, YNNKEL (reference sequence). Trimming removed 2 bases from V and 2 bases from J, with 11 bases in between.

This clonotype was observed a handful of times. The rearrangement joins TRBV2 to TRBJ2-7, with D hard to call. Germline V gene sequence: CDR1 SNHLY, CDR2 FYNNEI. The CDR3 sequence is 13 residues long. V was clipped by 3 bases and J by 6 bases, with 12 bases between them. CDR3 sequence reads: CASSDFPIREQYF. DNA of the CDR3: TGTGCCAGCAGTGATTTCCCAATTCGCGAGCAGTACTTC. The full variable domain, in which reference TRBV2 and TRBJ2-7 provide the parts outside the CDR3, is EPEVTQTPSHQVTQMGQEVILRCVPISNHLYFYWYRQILGQKVEFLVSFYNNEISEKSEIFDDQFSVERPDGSNFTLKIRSTKLEDSAMYFCASSDFPIREQYFGPGTRLTVT.

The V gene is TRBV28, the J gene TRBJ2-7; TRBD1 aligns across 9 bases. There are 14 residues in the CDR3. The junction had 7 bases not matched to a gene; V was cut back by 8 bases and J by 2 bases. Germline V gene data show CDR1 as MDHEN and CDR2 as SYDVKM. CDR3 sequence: CASDRRTGAYEQYF. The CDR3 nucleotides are TGTGCCAGCGACCGAAGGACAGGGGCCTACGAGCAGTACTTC.

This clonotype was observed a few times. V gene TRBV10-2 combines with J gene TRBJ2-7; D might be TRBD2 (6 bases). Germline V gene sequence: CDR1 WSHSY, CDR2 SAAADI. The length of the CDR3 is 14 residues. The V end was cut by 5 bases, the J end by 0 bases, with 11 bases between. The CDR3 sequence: CASSRAGNSYEQYF. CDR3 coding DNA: TGCGCCAGCAGTAGAGCGGGTAACTCCTACGAGCAGTACTTC.

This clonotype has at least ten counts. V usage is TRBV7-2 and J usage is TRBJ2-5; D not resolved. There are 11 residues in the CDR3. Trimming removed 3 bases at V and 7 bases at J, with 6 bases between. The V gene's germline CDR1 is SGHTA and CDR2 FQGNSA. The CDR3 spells CASSLLGTQYF. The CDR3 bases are TGTGCCAGCAGCTTGTTAGGGACCCAGTACTTC.

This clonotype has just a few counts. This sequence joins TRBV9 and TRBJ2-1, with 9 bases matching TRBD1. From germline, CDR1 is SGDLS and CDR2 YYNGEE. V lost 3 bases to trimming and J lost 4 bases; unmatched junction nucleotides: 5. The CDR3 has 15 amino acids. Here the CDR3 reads CASSGPGQGYNEQFF. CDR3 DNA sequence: TGTGCCAGCAGCGGCCCGGGACAGGGTTACAATGAGCAGTTCTTC.